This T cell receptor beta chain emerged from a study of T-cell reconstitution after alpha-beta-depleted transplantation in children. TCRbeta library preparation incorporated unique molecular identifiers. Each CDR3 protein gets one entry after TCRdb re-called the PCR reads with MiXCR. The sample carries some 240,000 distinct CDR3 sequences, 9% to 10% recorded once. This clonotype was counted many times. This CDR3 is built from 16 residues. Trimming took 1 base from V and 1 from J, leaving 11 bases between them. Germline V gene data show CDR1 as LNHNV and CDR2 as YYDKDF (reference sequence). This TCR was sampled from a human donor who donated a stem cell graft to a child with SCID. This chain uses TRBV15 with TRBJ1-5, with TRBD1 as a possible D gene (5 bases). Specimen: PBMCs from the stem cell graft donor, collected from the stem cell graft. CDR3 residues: CATSRVTAGSNQPQHF. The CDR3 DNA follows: TGTGCCACCAGCAGAGTTACGGCAGGGAGCAATCAGCCCCAGCATTTT.